The 23 T cell receptor beta chains given below trace back to one sample, sequenced in a study of blood T cell repertoires in COVID-19. Profiling relied on immunoSEQ multiplex PCR, and the TCRdb table lists in-frame clones only, not all of them. The data contain roughly 70,000 clones, about 86% of them singletons. Sequencing was performed on peripheral blood. The source of these receptors is a human donor in a cohort sampled during active COVID-19.

This clone occurred once. This chain uses TRBV6-5 with TRBJ2-5; no firm D call. The germline V and J ends were trimmed by 2 bases and 2 bases, with 6 bases remaining between them. The CDR3 spans 13 residues. Per the germline V gene, CDR1 is MNHEY and CDR2 is SVGAGI. This chain's CDR3 is CASSYQKQETQYF. The CDR3 DNA follows: TGTGCCAGCAGTTACCAGAAGCAAGAGACCCAGTACTTC.

The CDR3 reads CASSEQGSQPQHF. In DNA form, the CDR3 reads TGCGCCAGCAGTGAACAGGGGAGTCAGCCCCAGCATTTT. The rearrangement uses TRBV10-1 and TRBJ1-5; 7 bases fit TRBD1. Losses at the gene ends were 3 bases for V and 6 bases for J; bases not matched to a gene: 2. Germline values: CDR1 WNHNN, CDR2 SYGVQD (reference sequence). The CDR3 is 13 residues long.

The rearrangement links TRBV7-9 to TRBJ2-5; D is possibly TRBD2 (6 bases). The germline V gene encodes CDR1 SEHNR and CDR2 FQNEAQ (reference sequence). The CDR3 extends over 14 amino acids. Between the trimmed V and J ends, which lost 1 base and 4 bases, there was a span of 10 bases. As DNA, the CDR3 is TGTGCCAGCAGCTTAGGGTTGGGGGGAGAGACCCAGTACTTC. Amino acids: CASSLGLGGETQYF.

The chain is built from TRBV7-9 and TRBJ1-2; the D gene is possibly TRBD1 (5 bases). The germline gives CDR1 SEHNR, CDR2 FQNEAQ (reference sequence). Trimming removed 3 bases from V and 4 bases from J, with 12 bases in between. The CDR3 runs 14 residues. The DNA for the CDR3 is TGTGCCAGCAGCTTGTCAGGGCAGGGCTATGGCTACACCTTC. This sequence encodes CASSLSGQGYGYTF.

The gene calls are TRBV5-1 and TRBJ2-5; 7 nucleotides agree with TRBD1. The germline CDR1 and CDR2 sequences are SGHRS and YFSETQ. V dropped 0 bases and J dropped 5; count of bases not matched to a gene: 10. The CDR3 extends over 16 amino acids. The CDR3 here is CASSLALDRARETQYF. CDR3 bases: TGCGCCAGCAGCTTGGCCCTTGACAGGGCCAGGGAGACCCAGTACTTC. The variable domain in full, with the rest retrieved from reference TRBV5-1 and TRBJ2-5, is KAGVTQTPRYLIKTRGQQVTLSCSPISGHRSVSWYQQTPGQGLQFLFEYFSETQRNKGNFPGRFSGRQFSNSRSEMNVSTLELGDSALYLCASSLALDRARETQYFGPGTRLLVL.

The V and J genes are TRBV2 and TRBJ2-7; the D is unclear. With 4 bases removed from V and 2 bases from J, the gap between germline ends came to 15 bases. CDR3 length equals 15 residues. Germline loops: CDR1 SNHLY, CDR2 FYNNEI. In DNA form, the CDR3 reads TGTGCCAGCAGTGCGGCTAGACGGAGTACCTACGAGCAGTACTTC. Translated, it gives CASSAARRSTYEQYF.

The chain employs TRBV29-1 and TRBJ1-1; the D is unclear. The germline V gene has CDR1 SQVTM and CDR2 ANQGSEA. Trimming removed 2 bases from V and 4 bases from J, with 8 bases in between. The CDR3 has 12 residues. For the CDR3, the DNA is TGCAGCGTTGAACGGGGTGGCACTGAAGCTTTCTTT. This encodes CSVERGGTEAFF.

This clone was detected a few times. V is TRBV2 and J is TRBJ1-2, with 8 nucleotides matching TRBD1. V was clipped by 3 bases and J by 4 bases; unmatched bases: 4. This CDR3 is 14 amino acids long. Germline-derived CDR1 and CDR2 are SNHLY and FYNNEI. CDR3 region: CASSDQGASYGYTF. The CDR3 region has the DNA TGTGCCAGCAGTGACCAGGGGGCAAGCTATGGCTACACCTTC.

The rearrangement joins TRBV4-2 to TRBJ2-1; 9 bases agree with TRBD2. CDR1 is LGHNA and CDR2 is YNFKEQ in the germline V gene. V gave up 0 bases and J gave up 7 bases; unmatched junction bases: 4. The CDR3 has 15 residues. In nucleotides, the CDR3 is TGTGCCAGCAGCCAAGAGGCGGGGGGGCTAAATGAGCAGTTCTTC. Its translation: CASSQEAGGLNEQFF.

Details on this clone: Given the absence of the conserved phenylalanine or tryptophan at the CDR3 end, a read error is likely. This chain connects TRBV28 to TRBJ1-2; 7 bases are a match to TRBD1. Germline V gene sequence: CDR1 MDHEN, CDR2 SYDVKM. V lost 7 bases to trimming and J lost 5 bases; unmatched junction nucleotides: 7. There are 13 residues in the CDR3. The CDR3 protein is CASTVTGRYGYTS. The CDR3 DNA reads TGTGCCAGCACCGTGACAGGGCGGTATGGCTACACCTCC.

The rearrangement links TRBV5-8 to TRBJ1-5; no definite D call. The CDR3 is made up of 14 amino acids. Germline values: CDR1 SGHTS, CDR2 YDEGEE. V was clipped by 1 base and J by 4 bases, with 9 bases between them. In DNA form, the CDR3 reads TGTGCCAGCAGCTTGTTGACATATAATCAGCCCCAGCATTTT. Residues: CASSLLTYNQPQHF.

The gene calls are TRBV2 and TRBJ1-1; D not resolved. Germline V gene lookup returns CDR1 SNHLY and CDR2 FYNNEI. This CDR3 is 15 amino acids long. The V end lost 5 bases, the J end lost 0 bases, and 13 bases lay between the germline ends. For the CDR3, the DNA is TGTGCCAGCAGTTTCACCGGGAGGTTGAACACTGAAGCTTTCTTT. Translated: CASSFTGRLNTEAFF.

This clone was detected only once. CDR3 DNA sequence: TGCGCCAGCAGCTTGGAAGTCGGGGGTCTCGTTCAGCCCCAGCATTTT. Translating it yields CASSLEVGGLVQPQHF. The V call is TRBV5-1, the J call TRBJ1-5, with D tentatively TRBD1 (5 bases). V was pared by 0 bases and J by 6 bases, with 16 bases between. CDR3 length equals 16 residues. From germline, CDR1 is SGHRS and CDR2 YFSETQ.

The genes are TRBV19 and TRBJ2-3, with 8 bases that match TRBD1. Germline V CDR1 and CDR2: LNHDA, SQIVND (reference sequence). J was trimmed by 1 base and V by 5 bases; bases with no gene match: 5. The CDR3 contains 15 residues. The CDR3 region has the DNA TGTGCCAGTAGTTCCCACAGGGGGGGCACAGATACGCAGTATTTT. Translating gives CASSSHRGGTDTQYF. Full variable domain (remainder filled in from reference TRBV19 and TRBJ2-3): DGGITQSPKYLFRKEGQNVTLSCEQNLNHDAMYWYRQDPGQGLRLIYYSQIVNDFQKGDIAEGYSVSREKKESFPLTVTSAQKNPTAFYLCASSSHRGGTDTQYFGPGTRLTVL.

The chain has TRBV18 and TRBJ2-7; 9 bases agree with TRBD1. CDR1 is KGHSH, CDR2 LQKENI, per germline. The CDR3 loop spans 16 amino acids. Trimming took 6 bases from V and 1 from J; bases not matched to a gene: 10. In nucleotides, the CDR3 is TGTGCCAGCTCTCCTACCCCAGGACAGGGGTCCTACGAGCAGTACTTC. This encodes CASSPTPGQGSYEQYF.

This clone appeared once. The V gene is TRBV10-3, the J gene TRBJ1-2; D call uncertain. Trimming took 0 bases from V and 4 from J, leaving 12 bases between them. CDR1 ENHRY and CDR2 SYGVKD come from the germline V gene. The CDR3 covers 15 residues. The CDR3 loop is CAISESGSKAYGYTF. The CDR3 bases are TGTGCCATCAGTGAGTCAGGGAGCAAGGCCTATGGCTACACCTTC.

The chain uses TRBV11-2 and TRBJ2-5; 7 positions match TRBD1. The CDR3 extends over 15 amino acids. Germline V gene data show CDR1 as SGHAT and CDR2 as FQNNGV. The V and J ends lost 3 bases and 2 bases, in that order; junction bases with no gene match: 6. The CDR3 region is CASSLGDRIQETQYF. CDR3 DNA: TGTGCCAGCAGCTTGGGGGACAGAATACAAGAGACCCAGTACTTC.

This clone is a singleton in its sample. The V gene is TRBV25-1, the J gene TRBJ1-2; maybe TRBD1 (6 bases). CDR3 length: 11 residues. V lost 10 bases and J lost 4, with 10 bases in between. CDR1 is MGHDK, CDR2 SYGVNS, per germline. In DNA, the CDR3 is TGTGCCACCCAGGGGTTCTATGGCTACACCTTC. Its protein product is CATQGFYGYTF.

This sequence joins TRBV5-1 and TRBJ2-2; 7 positions agree with TRBD2. There are 16 residues in the CDR3. Germline V gene sequence: CDR1 SGHRS, CDR2 YFSETQ. J lost 4 bases, V lost 0 bases, and 6 bases had no gene match. CDR3 DNA: TGCGCCAGCAGCTTGGCCGCTCTAGCGGCCACCGGGGAGCTGTTTTTT. This gives the protein CASSLAALAATGELFF.

The chain employs TRBV11-2 and TRBJ1-3, with D unclear. V was pared by 0 bases and J by 0 bases, with 9 bases between. Looked up from germline, CDR1 is SGHAT and CDR2 is FQNNGV. The CDR3 is made up of 16 amino acids. This CDR3 is CASSLDRLYSGNTIYF. The CDR3 DNA reads TGTGCCAGCAGCTTAGATCGTCTATACTCTGGAAACACCATATATTTT.

The gene calls are TRBV3-1 (or the pseudogene TRBV3-2) and TRBJ2-7; TRBD2 matches at 8 bases. Germline V gene lookup returns CDR1 LGHDT and CDR2 YNNKEL (reference sequence). This CDR3 comprises 16 residues. With 4 bases clipped from V and 4 bases from J, the junction kept 12 bases outside the gene matches. Written as DNA, the CDR3 is TGTGCCAGCAGCCTCCACGTCGGGGGGGCGCGGTACGAGCAGTACTTC. It specifies CASSLHVGGARYEQYF.

The V gene is TRBV11-2, the J gene TRBJ2-4, with D possibly being TRBD1 (6 bases). V lost 3 bases, J lost 0 bases, and 18 bases lay in between. Germline V gene lookup returns CDR1 SGHAT and CDR2 FQNNGV. The CDR3 covers 18 residues. The CDR3 nucleotides are TGTGCCAGCAGCTTCCCCCGGGACACCGTCCTAGCCAAAAACATTCAGTACTTC. Translating gives CASSFPRDTVLAKNIQYF.

This chain connects TRBV5-1 to TRBJ2-1; 10 nucleotides agree with TRBD2. V was clipped by 0 bases and J by 4 bases; unmatched bases: 4. CDR3 length equals 16 residues. Germline V lookup: CDR1 SGHRS, CDR2 YFSETQ. The CDR3 sequence: CASSLDIAGGYNEQFF. DNA for the CDR3: TGCGCCAGCAGCTTGGACATAGCGGGGGGATACAATGAGCAGTTCTTC.